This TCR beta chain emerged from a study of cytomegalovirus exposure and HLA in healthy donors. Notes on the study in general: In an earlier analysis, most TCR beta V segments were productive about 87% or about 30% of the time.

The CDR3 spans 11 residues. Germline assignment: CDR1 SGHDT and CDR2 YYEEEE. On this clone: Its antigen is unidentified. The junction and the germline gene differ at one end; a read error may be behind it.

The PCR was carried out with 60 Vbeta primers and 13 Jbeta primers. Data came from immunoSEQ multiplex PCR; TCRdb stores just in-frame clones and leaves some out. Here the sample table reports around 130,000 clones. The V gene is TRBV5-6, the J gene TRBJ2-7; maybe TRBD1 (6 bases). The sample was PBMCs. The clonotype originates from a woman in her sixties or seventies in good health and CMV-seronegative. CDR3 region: CASSRARTEDF. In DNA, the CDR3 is TGTGCCAGCAGCCGCGCGAGGACAGAGGACTTC.